Only one count was recorded for the clone carrying this T cell receptor beta chain. Its antigen is unknown. These data come from a study of OX40 agonist ivuxolimab in advanced cancers. As for the study in general: Dose-escalation subjects each had hepatocellular carcinoma, melanoma, renal cell or head and neck cancer. Study-level points and caveats: Antigen specificity of clonally expanded peripheral T cells was not established.

TCRdb keeps only in-frame clones here, not all; method: immunoSEQ multiplex PCR. This sample has tens of thousands of clones; about 91% occur once, and the top ten carry around 10%. The CDR3 has 15 amino acids. The J segment lost 4 bases and the V segment lost 5 bases, leaving 7 bases of the junction unmatched. CDR1 is SGHTA, CDR2 FQGNSA, per germline. V gene TRBV7-2 combines with J gene TRBJ2-5; TRBD1 agrees at 10 bases. The sample consisted of CD4+ or CD8+ T cells sorted from blood, taken in a trial of the OX40 agonist ivuxolimab. The clonotype was recovered from an adult with an advanced solid tumor such as melanoma, head and neck, liver or kidney cancer. CDR3 sequence (DNA): TGTGCCAGCAGCCCCCTTGGACAGGGGGGAGAGACCCAGTACTTC. Amino acids: CASSPLGQGGETQYF.